These T cell receptor beta chains were read from a single sample in a study of monozygotic twins with inflammatory bowel disease. No DNA is given; TCRdb re-called the 5' RACE reads and lists each CDR3 protein once. The sample data list about 330,000 distinct CDR3 sequences. The sequenced sample consisted of blood. The receptors derive from a human donor with ulcerative colitis or Crohn's disease, or a healthy co-twin of an affected twin (not recorded which). Each CDR3 is given with its conserved first and last residue.

J: TRBJ1-5
V: TRBV20-1
CDR3: CSAARDRGNQPQHF

J: TRBJ2-4
V: TRBV29-1
CDR3: CSVGGMGTSGRANIQYF

J: TRBJ2-7
V: TRBV14
CDR3: CASSQDGTSGYEQYF

J: TRBJ1-1
V: TRBV20-1
CDR3: CSASRDSEAFF

J: TRBJ2-2
V: TRBV3-1
CDR3: CASSLGTNEGELFF

J: TRBJ2-3
V: TRBV20-1
CDR3: CGAKSPGGIATQYF

J: TRBJ1-2
V: TRBV7-6
CDR3: CASSQKKSGDSGANYGYTF

J: TRBJ1-1
V: TRBV5-1
CDR3: CASSKGEGTRLGTEAFF

J: TRBJ1-4
V: TRBV5-1
CDR3: CASSVDRGEKLFF

J: TRBJ1-1
V: TRBV18
CDR3: CASSGTGTTNTEAFF

J: TRBJ1-2
V: TRBV7-2
CDR3: CASSLLSGMGYTF

J: TRBJ2-2
V: TRBV5-5
CDR3: CASSWGDRGPNTGELFF

J: TRBJ2-7
V: TRBV6-5
CDR3: CASGTSYYEQYF

J: TRBJ2-5
V: TRBV3-1
CDR3: CASSQGLEGPQETQYF

J: TRBJ2-7
V: TRBV12-3/TRBV12-4
CDR3: CASRQAYEQYF

J: TRBJ2-3
V: TRBV10-3
CDR3: CAISQGTGTDTQYF

J: TRBJ1-5
V: TRBV10-3
CDR3: CATNRGQGNQPQHF

J: TRBJ2-3
V: TRBV6-6
CDR3: CASEPGRSTDTQYF

J: TRBJ1-2
V: TRBV27
CDR3: CASSRLRTDYGYTF

J: TRBJ1-2
V: TRBV18
CDR3: CASSPSEDGYGYTF

J: TRBJ2-3
V: TRBV15
CDR3: CATSRRLAGVSTDTQYF

J: TRBJ1-1
V: TRBV27
CDR3: CASSLRRYTEAFF

J: TRBJ2-3
V: TRBV7-2
CDR3: CASSSGRRTDTQYF

J: TRBJ1-2
V: TRBV2
CDR3: CASSGTENYGYTF